This T cell receptor beta chain came from a study of blood T cell repertoires in COVID-19. For the study at large: Sample material is recorded as cDNA or gDNA derived from T cells, B-cell-depleted T cells, or PBMCs.

Clones were read by immunoSEQ multiplex PCR, and TCRdb kept only the in-frame ones, dropping some. The sample lists 250,000 or so clones; about four fifths were seen once. This clone was seen only a few times. Study members were between about 18 and 89 years old and lived in around 24 US regions. Participants in the exposed group had met a COVID-19 case in the 2 weeks before joining the study. Losses at the gene ends were 5 bases for V and 2 bases for J; bases not matched to a gene: 5. CDR3 length: 16 amino acids. Germline-derived CDR1 and CDR2 are MNHNY and SVGAGI (reference sequence). The V call is TRBV6-6, the J call TRBJ1-5, with TRBD1 identical over 11 bases. The TCR sequence derives from a woman in her forties who had been exposed to COVID-19. Material: PBMCs or T cells enriched from blood (not recorded which). The CDR3 sequence is CASSPWTGGGNQPQHF. As DNA, the CDR3 is TGTGCCAGCAGTCCGTGGACAGGGGGCGGCAATCAGCCCCAGCATTTT.